The 2 T cell receptor beta chains reported below all come from one sample, sequenced in a study of brain T cells in children with intractable seizures. The data were produced by immunoSEQ multiplex PCR, yet TCRdb's version contains in-frame clones alone and is incomplete. The table records approximately 77,000 clones, 85% to 95% of them present only once. The specimen comprised peripheral blood, sampled at surgery. All receptors derive from a boy under three years old with tuberous sclerosis and intractable seizures.

This chain joins TRBV7-3 and TRBJ2-1; 12 bases line up with TRBD2. The CDR3 sequence is 15 residues long. Germline CDR1 SGHTA, CDR2 FQGTGA. Losses at the gene ends were 6 bases for V and 4 bases for J; bases not matched to a gene: 4. DNA for the CDR3: TGTGCCAGCAGTTCGACTAGCGGGGGTTACAATGAGCAGTTCTTC. Translated, it gives CASSSTSGGYNEQFF.

This chain connects TRBV12-3 or TRBV12-4 to TRBJ1-1; no definite D call. The CDR3 covers 12 residues. Trimming shortened V by 2 bases and J by 7 bases, and 8 bases separated the two germline ends. This CDR3 is CASSLFPGEAFF. For the CDR3, the DNA is TGTGCCAGCAGTTTATTTCCGGGTGAAGCTTTCTTT.